One and the same sample provided the 12 T cell receptor beta chains below, sequenced in a study of vaccination and CD4 T cells after COVID-19. Sequencing of cultured CD4+ T cell DNA used the Oncomine TCR Beta short-read assay. TCRdb itself ran the PCR reads through MiXCR, one entry per CDR3 protein. Of about 14,000 distinct CDR3 sequences listed, 50% to 60% are singletons. Their antigen targets remain unknown. Treatment defined: 10-day PBMC culture with coronavirus spike peptide pools or control peptides (ViraFEST assay). The sequenced material came from CD4+ T cells from blood, cultured in vitro. These receptors originate from a human donor who had recovered from COVID-19.

The chain is built from TRBV7-2 and TRBJ2-2, with D possibly being TRBD2 (6 bases). Germline V gives CDR1 SGHTA, CDR2 FQGNSA. Trimming removed 2 bases from V and 1 base from J, with 8 bases in between. The CDR3 loop spans 15 amino acids. Written as DNA, the CDR3 is TGTGCCAGCAGCTTATCAGCGGGGAACACCGGGGAGCTGTTTTTT. As protein: CASSLSAGNTGELFF.

The chain recombines TRBV21-1 with TRBJ2-2; the table names TRBD1, a call not compared with the DNA. TRBV21-1 is annotated as a pseudogene. This CDR3 has 15 residues. CDR3 sequence reads: CASSKTGDGTGELFF. The CDR3 coding sequence is TGTGCCAGCAGCAAGACAGGGGATGGGACCGGGGAGCTGTTTTTT.

The count of this clonotype is one. The chain is built from TRBV28 and TRBJ1-2; D is perhaps TRBD1 (6 bases). Trimming removed 8 bases from V and 5 bases from J, with 18 bases in between. Germline CDR1 reads MDHEN; CDR2 reads SYDVKM. The CDR3 sequence is 14 residues long. CDR3 coding DNA: TGTGCCAGCCTAGGCCCATCCAGGGGTTATGGCTACACCTTC. Encoded protein: CASLGPSRGYGYTF.

The chain combines TRBV2 with TRBJ1-2; 8 nucleotides line up with TRBD1. Germline V CDR1 and CDR2: SNHLY, FYNNEI. CDR3 length: 14 amino acids. The ends lost 6 bases at V and 3 bases at J; junction bases unmatched: 6. The CDR3 DNA follows: TGTGCCAGCAGCCCAGGACAGGGCGACTATGGCTACACCTTC. It is translated as CASSPGQGDYGYTF.

The chain links TRBV6-5 to TRBJ2-7, with a weak D call TRBD2 (5 bases). The CDR3 loop spans 14 amino acids. CDR1 and CDR2 from the germline V gene are MNHEY and SVGAGI. The V end lost 2 bases, the J end lost 2 bases, and 10 bases lay between the germline ends. CDR3 nucleotides: TGTGCCAGCAGTTACACCGGAGGAACCTACGAGCAGTACTTC. This gives the protein CASSYTGGTYEQYF.

V usage is TRBV20-1 and J usage is TRBJ1-1; D remains ambiguous. Deletions cut 7 bases from V and 0 bases from J, with 12 bases between. This CDR3 contains 13 residues. Germline V gene sequence: CDR1 DFQATT, CDR2 SNEGSKA (reference sequence). CDR3 in amino acids: CSVAMVMNTEAFF. As DNA, the CDR3 is TGCAGTGTAGCGATGGTAATGAACACTGAAGCTTTCTTT.

The chain couples TRBV27 to TRBJ1-4; D gene unclear. The CDR3 runs to 14 residues. CDR1 is MNHEY and CDR2 is SMNVEV in the germline V gene (reference sequence). Trimming pared 9 bases from V and 0 bases from J, leaving 11 bases between. In nucleotides, the CDR3 is TGTGCCAGTAGTAGGTCGGCAACTAATGAAAAACTGTTTTTT. Amino acid sequence: CASSRSATNEKLFF.

V gene TRBV20-1 combines with J gene TRBJ2-4; 11 positions match TRBD2. Germline CDR1 and CDR2: DFQATT and SNEGSKA (reference sequence). The CDR3 is 17 residues long. J gave up 0 bases and V 3 bases, and 7 bases lay outside the gene matches. CDR3 sequence (DNA): TGCAGTGCTAGTCCTAGCGGGAGGATGGGAGCCAAAAACATTCAGTACTTC. Translating it yields CSASPSGRMGAKNIQYF.

This chain uses TRBV5-4 with TRBJ1-2, with D possibly TRBD1 on 6 matching bases. The CDR3 consists of 14 residues. The V gene lost 6 bases and the J gene lost 5 bases, with 17 bases spanning the gap. Germline V gives CDR1 SGHNT, CDR2 YYREEE (reference sequence). The CDR3 loop reads CASKLGGGKYGYTF. CDR3 DNA sequence: TGTGCCAGCAAGCTTGGGGGCGGAAAGTATGGCTACACCTTC. The whole variable domain, filled in from reference TRBV5-4 and TRBJ1-2, reads ETGVTQSPTHLIKTRGQQVTLRCSSQSGHNTVSWYQQALGQGPQFIFQYYREEENGRGNFPPRFSGLQFPNYSSELNVNALELDDSALYLCASKLGGGKYGYTFGSGTRLTVV.

This chain connects TRBV11-2 to TRBJ2-1, with no clear D. The CDR3 totals 14 residues. V gave up 1 base and J gave up 7 bases, with 11 bases separating them. The V gene's germline CDR1 is SGHAT and CDR2 FQNNGV. CDR3 DNA sequence: TGTGCCAGCAGCTTAGTGTTGGATGGGAATGAGCAGTTCTTC. Translation: CASSLVLDGNEQFF.

The chain carries TRBV12-3 or TRBV12-4 and TRBJ1-2; D might be TRBD1 (5 bases). The CDR3 totals 13 residues. V lost 10 bases to trimming and J lost 2 bases, with 14 bases between them. CDR3 DNA: TGTGCCACCCTACTGCAGGGCAACTATGGCTACACCTTC. Amino acid sequence: CATLLQGNYGYTF.

The chain has TRBV27 and TRBJ2-5; 11 bases are shared with TRBD2. The CDR3 has 22 amino acids. V shed 5 bases, J shed 5 bases, and the junction held 28 bases outside the gene matches. Germline CDR1 and CDR2: MNHEY and SMNVEV (reference sequence). As DNA, the CDR3 is TGTGCCAGCAGTCTGCGGGGACTAGCGGCTAATTATTTCTCCGTCGCACTGGAGACCCAGTACTTC. This gives the protein CASSLRGLAANYFSVALETQYF.